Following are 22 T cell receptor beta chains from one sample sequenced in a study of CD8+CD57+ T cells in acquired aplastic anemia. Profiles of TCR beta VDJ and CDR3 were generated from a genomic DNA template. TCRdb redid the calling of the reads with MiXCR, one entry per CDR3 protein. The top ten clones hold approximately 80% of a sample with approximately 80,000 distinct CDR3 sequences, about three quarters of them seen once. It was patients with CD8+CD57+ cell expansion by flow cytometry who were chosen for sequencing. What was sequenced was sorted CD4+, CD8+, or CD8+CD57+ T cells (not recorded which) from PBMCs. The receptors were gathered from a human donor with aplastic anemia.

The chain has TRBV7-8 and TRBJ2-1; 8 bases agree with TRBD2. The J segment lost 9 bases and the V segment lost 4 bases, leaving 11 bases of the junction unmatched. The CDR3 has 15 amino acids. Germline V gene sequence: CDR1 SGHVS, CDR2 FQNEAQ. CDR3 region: CASSSTGGPLSEQFF. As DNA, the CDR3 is TGTGCCAGCAGCTCGACGGGAGGGCCTCTAAGTGAGCAGTTCTTC.

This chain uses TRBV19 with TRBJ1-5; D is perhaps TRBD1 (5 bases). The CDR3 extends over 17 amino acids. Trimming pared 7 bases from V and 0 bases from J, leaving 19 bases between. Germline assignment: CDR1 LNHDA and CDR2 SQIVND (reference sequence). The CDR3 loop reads CASTGIGAGYSNQPQHF. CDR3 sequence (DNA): TGTGCCAGTACCGGGATAGGGGCCGGTTATAGCAATCAGCCCCAGCATTTT.

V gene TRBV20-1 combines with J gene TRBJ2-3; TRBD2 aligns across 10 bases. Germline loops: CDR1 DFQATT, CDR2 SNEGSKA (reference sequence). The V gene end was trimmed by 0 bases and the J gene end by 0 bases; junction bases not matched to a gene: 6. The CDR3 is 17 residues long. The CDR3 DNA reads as TGCAGTGCTAGAGATCCGGTAGCGGGAGGTAGCACAGATACGCAGTATTTT. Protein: CSARDPVAGGSTDTQYF.

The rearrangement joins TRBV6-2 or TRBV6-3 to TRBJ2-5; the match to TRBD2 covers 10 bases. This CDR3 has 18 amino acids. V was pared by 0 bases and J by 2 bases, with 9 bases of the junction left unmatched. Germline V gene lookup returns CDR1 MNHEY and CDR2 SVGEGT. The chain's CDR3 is CASSYSASGRGRQETQYF. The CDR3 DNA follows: TGTGCCAGCAGTTACTCGGCTAGCGGGAGAGGCCGGCAAGAGACCCAGTACTTC.

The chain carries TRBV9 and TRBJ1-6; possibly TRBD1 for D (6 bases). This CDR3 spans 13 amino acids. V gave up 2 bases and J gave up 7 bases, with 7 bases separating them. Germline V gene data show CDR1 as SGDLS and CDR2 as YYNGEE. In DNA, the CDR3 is TGTGCCAGCAGCGTCACAGGGAATTCACCCCTCCACTTT. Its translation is CASSVTGNSPLHF.

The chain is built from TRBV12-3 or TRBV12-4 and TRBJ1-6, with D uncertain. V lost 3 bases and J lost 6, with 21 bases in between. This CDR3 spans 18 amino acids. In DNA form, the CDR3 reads TGTGCCAGCAGTTTTTATTTCGGGAGGGTGAAGATTAATTCACCCCTCCACTTT. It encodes CASSFYFGRVKINSPLHF.

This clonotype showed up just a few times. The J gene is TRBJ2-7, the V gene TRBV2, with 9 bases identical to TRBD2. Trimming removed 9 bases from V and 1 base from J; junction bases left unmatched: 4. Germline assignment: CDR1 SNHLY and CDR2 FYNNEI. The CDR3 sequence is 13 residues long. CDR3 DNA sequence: TGTGCCAGGCGACTAGCGGCATCCTACGAGCAGTACTTC. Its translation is CARRLAASYEQYF.

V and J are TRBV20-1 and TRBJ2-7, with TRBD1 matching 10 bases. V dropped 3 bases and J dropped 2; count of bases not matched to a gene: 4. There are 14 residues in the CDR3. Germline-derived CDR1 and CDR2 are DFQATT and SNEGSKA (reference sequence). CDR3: CSARGQGITYEQYF. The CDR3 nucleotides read TGCAGTGCTAGGGGACAGGGGATAACCTACGAGCAGTACTTC.

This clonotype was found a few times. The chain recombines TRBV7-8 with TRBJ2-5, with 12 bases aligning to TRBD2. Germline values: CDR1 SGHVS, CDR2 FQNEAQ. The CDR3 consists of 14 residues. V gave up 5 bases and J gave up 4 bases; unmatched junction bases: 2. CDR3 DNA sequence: TGTGCCAGCAGCGTGGGACTAGCGGGAGAGACCCAGTACTTC. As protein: CASSVGLAGETQYF.

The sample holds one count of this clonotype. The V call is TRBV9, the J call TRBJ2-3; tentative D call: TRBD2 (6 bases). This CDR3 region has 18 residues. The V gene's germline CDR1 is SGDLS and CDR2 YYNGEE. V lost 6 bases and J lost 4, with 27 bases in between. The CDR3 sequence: CASTSRLISGPTADTQYF. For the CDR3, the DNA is TGTGCCAGCACCTCGAGACTTATAAGCGGGCCTACCGCAGATACGCAGTATTTT.

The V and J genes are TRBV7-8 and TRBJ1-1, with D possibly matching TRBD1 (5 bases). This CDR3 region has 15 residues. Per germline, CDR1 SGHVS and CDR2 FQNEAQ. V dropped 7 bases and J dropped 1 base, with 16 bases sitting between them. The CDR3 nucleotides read TGTGCCAGCACGGGACGGCTCCGGTCGAACACTGAAGCTTTCTTT. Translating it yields CASTGRLRSNTEAFF.

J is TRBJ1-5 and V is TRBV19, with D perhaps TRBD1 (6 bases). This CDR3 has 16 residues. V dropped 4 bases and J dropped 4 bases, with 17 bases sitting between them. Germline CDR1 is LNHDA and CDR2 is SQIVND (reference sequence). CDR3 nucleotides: TGTGCCAGTAGTAATCCCCACAGGGTCCCAAATCAGCCCCAGCATTTT. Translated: CASSNPHRVPNQPQHF.

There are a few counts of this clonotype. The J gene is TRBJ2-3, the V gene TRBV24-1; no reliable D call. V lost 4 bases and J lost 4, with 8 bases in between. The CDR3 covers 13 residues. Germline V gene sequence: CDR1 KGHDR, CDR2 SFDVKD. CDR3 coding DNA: TGTGCCACCAGTGAAGGAGCTCCAGATACGCAGTATTTT. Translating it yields CATSEGAPDTQYF.

In DNA, the CDR3 is TGCGCCAGCAGTCCGGGACACCCTAGTATCACTGAAGCTTTCTTT. Translating it yields CASSPGHPSITEAFF. The gene calls are TRBV10-1 and TRBJ1-1; maybe TRBD1 (6 bases). V was cut by 5 bases and J by 4 bases, with 17 bases left in between. CDR1 and CDR2 (germline): WNHNN, SYGVQD (reference sequence). This CDR3 is 15 amino acids long.

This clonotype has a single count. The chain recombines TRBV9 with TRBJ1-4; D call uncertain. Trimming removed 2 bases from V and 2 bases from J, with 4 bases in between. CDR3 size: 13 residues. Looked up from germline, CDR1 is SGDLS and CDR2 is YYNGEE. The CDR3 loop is CASSVGTNEKLFF. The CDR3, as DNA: TGTGCCAGCAGCGTGGGTACTAATGAAAAACTGTTTTTT.

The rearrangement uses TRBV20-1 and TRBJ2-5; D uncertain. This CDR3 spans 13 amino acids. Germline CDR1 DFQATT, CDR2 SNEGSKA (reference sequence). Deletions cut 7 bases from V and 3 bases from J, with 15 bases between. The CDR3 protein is CSGGDGIEETQYF. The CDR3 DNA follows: TGCAGTGGAGGAGACGGTATCGAAGAGACCCAGTACTTC.

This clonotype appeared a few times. The CDR3 protein is CATSDGPGAYEQYF. In nucleotides, the CDR3 is TGTGCCACCTCCGATGGACCCGGAGCCTACGAGCAGTACTTC. V and J are TRBV15 and TRBJ2-7; D is ambiguous. CDR3 length: 14 amino acids. Per the germline V gene, CDR1 is LNHNV and CDR2 is YYDKDF (reference sequence). The V end was cut by 8 bases, the J end by 2 bases, with 16 bases between.

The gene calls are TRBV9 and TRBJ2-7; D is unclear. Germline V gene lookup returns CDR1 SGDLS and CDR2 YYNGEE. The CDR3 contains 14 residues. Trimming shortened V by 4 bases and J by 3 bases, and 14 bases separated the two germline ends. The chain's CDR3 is CASSPLISSYEQYF. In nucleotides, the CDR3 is TGTGCCAGCAGCCCCCTAATATCGAGCTACGAGCAGTACTTC.

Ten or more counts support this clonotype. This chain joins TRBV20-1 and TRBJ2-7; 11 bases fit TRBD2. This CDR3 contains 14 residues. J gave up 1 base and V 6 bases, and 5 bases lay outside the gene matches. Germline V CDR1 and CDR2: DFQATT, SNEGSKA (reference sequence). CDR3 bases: TGCAGTGCGACGACTAGCGGGACATCCTACGAGCAGTACTTC. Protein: CSATTSGTSYEQYF.

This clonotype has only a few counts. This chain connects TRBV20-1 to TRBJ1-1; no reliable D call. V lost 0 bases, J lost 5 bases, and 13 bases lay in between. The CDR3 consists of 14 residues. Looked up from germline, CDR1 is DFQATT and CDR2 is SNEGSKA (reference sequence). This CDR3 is CSARDRVMWTEAFF. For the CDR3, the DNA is TGCAGTGCTAGAGATCGGGTAATGTGGACTGAAGCTTTCTTT.

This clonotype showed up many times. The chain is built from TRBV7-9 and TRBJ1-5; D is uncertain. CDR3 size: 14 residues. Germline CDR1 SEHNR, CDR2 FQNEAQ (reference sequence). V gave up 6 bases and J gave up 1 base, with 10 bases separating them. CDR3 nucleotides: TGTGCCAGCAGTTACGGTGACAGCAATCAGCCCCAGCATTTT. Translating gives CASSYGDSNQPQHF.

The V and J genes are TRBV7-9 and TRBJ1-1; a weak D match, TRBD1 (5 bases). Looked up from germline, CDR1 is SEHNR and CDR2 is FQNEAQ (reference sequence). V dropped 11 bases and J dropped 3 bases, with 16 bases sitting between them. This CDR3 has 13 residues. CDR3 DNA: TGTGCCTGGAGTCCGACGGGGGACACTGAAGCTTTCTTT. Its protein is CAWSPTGDTEAFF.